Listed below are T cell receptor beta chains from one sample, sequenced in a study of CD8+ T cells in alopecia areata. TCRdb's copy holds only in-frame clones and misses some; the assay was immunoSEQ multiplex PCR. The table records about 150,000 clones, around 50% of them present only once. The specimen comprised CD4+ T cells sorted from blood, sampled at week 0. These receptors all stem from a human donor with alopecia areata. The CDR3 runs from the conserved cysteine through the conserved F or W. Fields, in order: V gene, J gene, CDR3 protein.

V: TRBV29-1
J: TRBJ1-2
CDR3: CSVRAGPLSGGYTF

V: TRBV2
J: TRBJ2-5
CDR3: CASSEGGGPPRETQYF

V: TRBV2
J: TRBJ2-7
CDR3: CASSESVQMREQYF

V: TRBV10-3
J: TRBJ1-5
CDR3: CAISDGRDNQPQHF

V: TRBV5-6
J: TRBJ2-7
CDR3: CASSFQGSEQYF

V: TRBV7-2
J: TRBJ1-5
CDR3: CASSWTGDQPQHF

V: TRBV30
J: TRBJ1-1
CDR3: CAWSVIMSGEAFF

V: TRBV13
J: TRBJ1-4
CDR3: CASSPRGTNEKLFF

V: TRBV4-2
J: TRBJ2-1
CDR3: CASSQGPVRGGVNEQFF

V: TRBV6-5
J: TRBJ1-2
CDR3: CASSYDRGVVYGYTF

V: TRBV7-9
J: TRBJ2-1
CDR3: CASSLIRARDEQFF

V: TRBV30
J: TRBJ1-5
CDR3: CAWTPMLSPRAQPQHF

V: TRBV30
J: TRBJ1-2
CDR3: CAWGRANYGYTF

V: TRBV30
J: TRBJ1-5
CDR3: CAWSTGTGSNQPQHF

V: TRBV29-1
J: TRBJ2-3
CDR3: CSVEAAFKGTQYF

V: TRBV6-5
J: TRBJ2-3
CDR3: CAVGGQADTQYF

V: TRBV2
J: TRBJ1-5
CDR3: CASSGTGESQPQHF

V: TRBV11-2
J: TRBJ2-3
CDR3: CASRYPGGTDTQYF

V: TRBV5-1
J: TRBJ2-6
CDR3: CASRTQGRDNVLTF

V: TRBV5-1
J: TRBJ2-3
CDR3: CASSLAAGTSTDTQYF

V: TRBV9
J: TRBJ2-5
CDR3: CASSLSVGDQTQYF

V: TRBV7-2
J: TRBJ2-7
CDR3: CASSVGRGSYEQYF

V: TRBV18
J: TRBJ2-5
CDR3: CASSSKASGETQYF

V: TRBV5-1
J: TRBJ1-5
CDR3: CASSPTGRGNQPQHF

V: TRBV19
J: TRBJ1-2
CDR3: CASSIDSWANYGYTF

V: TRBV15
J: TRBJ1-4
CDR3: CATSARTGTNEKLFF

V: TRBV4-2
J: TRBJ2-1
CDR3: CASSQDSASGGNEQFF